This TCR beta chain appears in the sequencing data of a study of radiotherapy plus CTLA-4 blockade in lung cancer. Clones were sequenced by immunoSEQ multiplex PCR, and TCRdb holds only the in-frame ones, with some missing. The profile covers approximately 94,000 clones, with roughly 85% appearing a single time and under 30% taken by the ten largest. Lung cancer patients with chemo-refractory metastatic non-small-cell disease were given focal radiation plus CTLA-4 blockade with ipilimumab. CDR3 size: 15 residues. V was pared by 0 bases and J by 5 bases, with 14 bases between. Germline V gene data show CDR1 as SGHRS and CDR2 as YFSETQ. Concerning this clone itself: The antigen remains unidentified.

Overall study results and limits: Strongest reported response predictors: early blood clone changes and post-radiation interferon-beta. Tumor-origin TCR clones grew in blood after radiotherapy plus ipilimumab.

This receptor was taken from a human donor with non-small cell lung cancer that progressed on radiotherapy plus ipilimumab. The sequences come from peripheral blood, collected from a patient treated with radiotherapy plus ipilimumab. V and J are TRBV5-1 and TRBJ2-5, with D tentatively TRBD2 (5 bases). The DNA for the CDR3 is TGCGCCAGCAGCTTGGCCTTGCCGGGCGGGGAGACCCAGTACTTC. This codes for CASSLALPGGETQYF.